This entry describes one T cell receptor beta chain. Its antigen is as yet unknown. Those who donated were healthy bone marrow donors. This sample stems from a study of cytomegalovirus exposure and HLA in healthy donors. General study results and limits: Productive rates of about 87% or about 30% were seen for most TCR beta V segments in an earlier analysis. The later analysis indicated that the majority of CMV-associated TCR beta chains appeared HLA-restricted. Analyzed later, association rates of TCRs varied across HLA loci, with DRB1 most and HLA-C fewest.

13 Jbeta primers and 60 Vbeta primers were used for the PCR. Using immunoSEQ multiplex PCR, the repertoire was profiled, and TCRdb retains in-frame clones only, with some absent. There are a few hundred thousand clones in the sample; approximately 82% occur only once, and less than 8.5% lies in the top ten. The V gene's germline CDR1 is LNHDA and CDR2 SQIVND (reference sequence). The CDR3 runs 14 residues. Trimming removed 5 bases at V and 0 bases at J, with 10 bases between. The receptor was derived from a woman in her sixties or seventies in good health and CMV-seropositive. V gene TRBV19 combines with J gene TRBJ1-1, with a weak D call TRBD1 (6 bases). The sample was PBMCs. The CDR3 protein is CASSPRDMNTEAFF. CDR3 coding DNA: TGTGCCAGTAGTCCTAGGGACATGAACACTGAAGCTTTCTTT.